Each of the 4 T cell receptor beta chains below was sequenced from the same sample in a study of cytomegalovirus exposure and HLA in healthy donors. Method: immunoSEQ multiplex PCR; TCRdb's copy keeps in-frame clones and lacks some. The table includes around 190,000 clones, around 80% detected once. Sample: PBMCs. The receptors derive from a woman in her twenties or thirties in good health and CMV-seronegative.

A remark on this clone: In the same sample, other DNA sequences code for this CDR3. The J gene is TRBJ2-5, the V gene TRBV18; a possible D gene is TRBD2 (5 bases). This CDR3 is built from 13 residues. Looked up from germline, CDR1 is KGHSH and CDR2 is LQKENI. V lost 3 bases, J lost 2 bases, and 7 bases lay in between. The CDR3 spells CASSPGLQETQYF. Here the CDR3 DNA reads TGTGCCAGCTCACCTGGACTGCAAGAGACCCAGTACTTC.

Only one count was recorded for this clone. The CDR3 DNA follows: TGTGCCAGCAGTGAATGCGGCAGGGCGCAAGAGACCCAGTACTTC. Encoded protein: CASSECGRAQETQYF. This chain connects TRBV25-1 to TRBJ2-5, with a weak D call TRBD1 (5 bases). Germline V gene sequence: CDR1 MGHDK, CDR2 SYGVNS. This CDR3 is built from 15 residues. Trimming removed 1 base from V and 2 bases from J, with 11 bases in between.

The genes are TRBV27 and TRBJ1-5; D is undetermined. The CDR3 is made up of 16 amino acids. V shed 6 bases and J shed 0 bases, with 15 bases lying between them. Per the germline V gene, CDR1 is MNHEY and CDR2 is SMNVEV (reference sequence). The chain's CDR3 is CASSPLRVNSNQPQHF. The CDR3 nucleotides are TGTGCCAGCAGCCCTTTAAGAGTTAATAGCAATCAGCCCCAGCATTTT.

The sample holds one count of this clone. The chain carries TRBV4-2 and TRBJ2-5, with 16 bases lining up with TRBD2. The length of the CDR3 is 17 residues. Germline V lookup: CDR1 LGHNA, CDR2 YNFKEQ. V trimming: 1 base; J trimming: 4 bases; junction bases outside the gene matches: 3. The CDR3 sequence: CASSQGGTSGGGETQYF. CDR3 bases: TGTGCCAGCAGCCAAGGTGGGACTAGCGGGGGGGGAGAGACCCAGTACTTC.